This TCR beta chain comes out of a study of OX40 agonist ivuxolimab in advanced cancers. Clones were sequenced by immunoSEQ multiplex PCR, and TCRdb holds only the in-frame ones, with some missing. The table shows some 86,000 clones, with 70% to 90% occurring only once. This clone was detected only once. This TCR came from an adult with an advanced solid tumor such as melanoma, head and neck, liver or kidney cancer. The source was CD4+ or CD8+ T cells sorted from blood, collected in a trial of the OX40 agonist ivuxolimab.

For the CDR3, the DNA is TGCGCCAGCAGCTTGGGGACCGCTAATGAGCAGTTCTTC. This codes for CASSLGTANEQFF. The rearrangement links TRBV5-1 to TRBJ2-1; D is uncertain. Germline V lookup: CDR1 SGHRS, CDR2 YFSETQ. CDR3 length: 13 amino acids. V lost 0 bases, J lost 7 bases, and 8 bases lay in between.